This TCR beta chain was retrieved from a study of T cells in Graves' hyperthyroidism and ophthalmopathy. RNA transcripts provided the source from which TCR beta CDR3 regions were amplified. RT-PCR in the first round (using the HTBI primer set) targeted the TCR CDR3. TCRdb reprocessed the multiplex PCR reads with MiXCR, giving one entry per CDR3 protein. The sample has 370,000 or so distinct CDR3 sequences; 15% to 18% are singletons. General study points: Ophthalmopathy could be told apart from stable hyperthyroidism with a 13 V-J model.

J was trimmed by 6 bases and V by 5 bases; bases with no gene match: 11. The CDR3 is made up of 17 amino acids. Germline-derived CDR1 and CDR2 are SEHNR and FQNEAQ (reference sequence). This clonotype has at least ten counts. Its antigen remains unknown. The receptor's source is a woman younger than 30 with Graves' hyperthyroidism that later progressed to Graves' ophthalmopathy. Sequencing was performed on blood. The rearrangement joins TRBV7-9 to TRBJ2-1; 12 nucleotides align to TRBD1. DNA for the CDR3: TGTGCCAGCAGCCTAATTGCGGGACAGGGGGCTTTCAATGAGCAGTTCTTC. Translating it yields CASSLIAGQGAFNEQFF.